This TCR beta chain was identified in a study of neurological immune-mediated disorders. General study results and limits: Private repertoires in all groups were suggested by the finding that expanded clones across subjects shared no CDR3 amino acid sequences.

Time point given: longitudinal time-point 3. From 2 million PBMCs stored at -80 C, the unsorted libraries were generated. Each CDR3 protein gets one entry after TCRdb re-called the 5' RACE reads with MiXCR. The table records approximately 47,000 distinct CDR3 sequences, approximately 12% of them present only once. This clonotype was counted many times. Its antigen is as yet unknown. Sequences were obtained from PBMCs. The origin of this receptor is a male donor with HTLV-1-associated myelopathy (HAM/TSP).

CDR3 in amino acids: CSVGGASNYGYTF. CDR3 bases: TGCAGCGTTGGGGGGGCCTCTAACTATGGCTACACCTTC. The chain recombines TRBV29-1 with TRBJ1-2; D is perhaps TRBD1 (6 bases). Germline V CDR1 and CDR2: SQVTM, ANQGSEA. Trimming took off 4 bases at V and 0 bases at J, with 9 bases between the two ends. The CDR3 consists of 13 residues.